This T cell receptor (beta chain) originates from a study of identical twins. Healthy Caucasian donors formed the entire cohort. Via MiXCR, TCRdb re-called the 5' RACE reads, giving one row per CDR3 protein. The repertoire holds about 730,000 distinct CDR3 sequences, with 21% as singletons. With 6 bases removed from V and 10 bases from J, the gap between germline ends came to 12 bases. The CDR3 runs 11 residues. A further study also used this sample, focusing on T cells expressing NK-cell markers.

This clonotype was sampled from a woman aged 18-29 years in good health. The J gene is TRBJ2-5, the V gene TRBV12-3 or TRBV12-4; D is undetermined. Sequencing was performed on PBMCs. The CDR3 sequence: CASRKDSFQYF. CDR3 DNA sequence: TGTGCCAGCAGGAAAGACTCGTTCCAGTACTTC.